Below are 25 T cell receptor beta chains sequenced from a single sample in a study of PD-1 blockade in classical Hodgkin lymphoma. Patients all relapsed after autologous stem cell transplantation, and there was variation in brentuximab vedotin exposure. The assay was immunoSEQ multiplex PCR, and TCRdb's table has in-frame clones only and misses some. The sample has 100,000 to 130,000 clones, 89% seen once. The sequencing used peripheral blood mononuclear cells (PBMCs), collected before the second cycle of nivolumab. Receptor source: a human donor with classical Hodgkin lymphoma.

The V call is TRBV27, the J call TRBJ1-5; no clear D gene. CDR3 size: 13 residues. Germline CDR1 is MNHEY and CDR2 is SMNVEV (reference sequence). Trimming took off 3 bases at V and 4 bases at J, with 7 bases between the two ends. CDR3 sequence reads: CASSLGENQPQHF. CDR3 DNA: TGTGCCAGCAGTTTGGGTGAGAATCAGCCCCAGCATTTT.

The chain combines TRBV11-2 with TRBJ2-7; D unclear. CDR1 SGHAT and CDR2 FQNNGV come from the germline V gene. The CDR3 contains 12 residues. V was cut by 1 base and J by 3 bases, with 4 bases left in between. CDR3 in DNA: TGTGCCAGCAGCTTAGGGATCTACGAGCAGTACTTC. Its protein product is CASSLGIYEQYF.

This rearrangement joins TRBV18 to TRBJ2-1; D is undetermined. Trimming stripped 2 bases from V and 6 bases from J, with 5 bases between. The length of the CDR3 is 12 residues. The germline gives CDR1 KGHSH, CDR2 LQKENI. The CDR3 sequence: CASSPVGNEQFF. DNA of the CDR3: TGTGCCAGCTCACCAGTCGGCAATGAGCAGTTCTTC.

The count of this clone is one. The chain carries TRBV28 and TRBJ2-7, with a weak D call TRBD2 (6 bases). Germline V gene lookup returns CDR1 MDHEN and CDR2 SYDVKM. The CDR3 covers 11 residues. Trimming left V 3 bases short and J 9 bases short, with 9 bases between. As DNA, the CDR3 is TGTGCCAGCAGTTTGAGGGGAGGGCAGTACTTC. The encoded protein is CASSLRGGQYF.

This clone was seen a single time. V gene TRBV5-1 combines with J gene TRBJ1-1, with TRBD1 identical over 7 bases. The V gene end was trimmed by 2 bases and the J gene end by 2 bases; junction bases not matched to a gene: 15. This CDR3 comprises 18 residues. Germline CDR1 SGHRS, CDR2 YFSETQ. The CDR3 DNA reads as TGCGCCAGCAGCTTAGGCTTCGCAGGGGGACCTCTTAACACTGAAGCTTTCTTT. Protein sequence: CASSLGFAGGPLNTEAFF.

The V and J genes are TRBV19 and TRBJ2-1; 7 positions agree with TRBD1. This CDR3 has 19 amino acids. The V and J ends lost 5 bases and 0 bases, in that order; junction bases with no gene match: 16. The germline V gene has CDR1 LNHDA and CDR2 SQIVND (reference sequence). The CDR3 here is CASSSSTMTGTSSYNEQFF. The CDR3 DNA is TGTGCCAGTAGTTCTTCTACGATGACAGGGACCAGCTCCTACAATGAGCAGTTCTTC.

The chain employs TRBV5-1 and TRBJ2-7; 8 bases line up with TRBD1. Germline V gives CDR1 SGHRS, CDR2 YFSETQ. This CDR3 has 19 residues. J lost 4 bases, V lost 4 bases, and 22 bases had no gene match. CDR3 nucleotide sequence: TGCGCCAGCAGCGTTCACCGCCCGCAGGGGGCTCTTTATGTTTACGAGCAGTACTTC. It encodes CASSVHRPQGALYVYEQYF. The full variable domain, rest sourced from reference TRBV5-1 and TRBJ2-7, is KAGVTQTPRYLIKTRGQQVTLSCSPISGHRSVSWYQQTPGQGLQFLFEYFSETQRNKGNFPGRFSGRQFSNSRSEMNVSTLELGDSALYLCASSVHRPQGALYVYEQYFGPGTRLTVT.

The CDR3 loop reads CASREQSSGANVLTF. The CDR3 DNA reads as TGTGCCAGCAGGGAGCAAAGCTCTGGGGCCAACGTCCTGACTTTC. The chain recombines TRBV7-2 with TRBJ2-6; no clear D. CDR1 is SGHTA and CDR2 is FQGNSA in the germline V gene. The CDR3 is made up of 15 amino acids. V shed 6 bases and J shed 0 bases, with 9 bases lying between them.

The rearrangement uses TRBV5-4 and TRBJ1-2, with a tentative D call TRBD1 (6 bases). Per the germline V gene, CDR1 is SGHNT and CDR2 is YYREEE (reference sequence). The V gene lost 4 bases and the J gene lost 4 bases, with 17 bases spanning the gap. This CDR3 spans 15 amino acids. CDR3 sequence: CASSHLGGSGYGYTF. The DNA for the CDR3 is TGTGCCAGCAGCCACTTGGGGGGCTCGGGCTATGGCTACACCTTC.

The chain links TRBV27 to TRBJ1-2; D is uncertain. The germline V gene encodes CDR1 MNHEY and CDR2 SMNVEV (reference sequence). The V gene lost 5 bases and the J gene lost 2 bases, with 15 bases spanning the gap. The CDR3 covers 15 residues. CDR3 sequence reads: CASSIGRDLNYGYTF. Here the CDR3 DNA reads TGTGCCAGCAGTATAGGGCGGGATTTAAACTATGGCTACACCTTC.

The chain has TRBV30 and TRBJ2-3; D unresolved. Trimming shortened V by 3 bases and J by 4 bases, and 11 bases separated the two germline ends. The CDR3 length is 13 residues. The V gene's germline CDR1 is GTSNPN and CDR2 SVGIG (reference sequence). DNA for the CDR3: TGTGCCTGGAGCGCCAAGAAGGCAGATACGCAGTATTTT. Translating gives CAWSAKKADTQYF.

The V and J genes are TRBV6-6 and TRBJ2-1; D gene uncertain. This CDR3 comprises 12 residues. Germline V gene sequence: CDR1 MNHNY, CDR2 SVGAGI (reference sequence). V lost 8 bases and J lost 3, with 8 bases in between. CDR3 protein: CASGDSYNEQFF. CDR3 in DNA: TGTGCCAGCGGGGATAGCTACAATGAGCAGTTCTTC.

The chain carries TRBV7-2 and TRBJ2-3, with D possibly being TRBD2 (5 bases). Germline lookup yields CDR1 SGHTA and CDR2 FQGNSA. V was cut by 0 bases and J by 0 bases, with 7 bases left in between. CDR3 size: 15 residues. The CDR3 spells CASSLAGASTDTQYF. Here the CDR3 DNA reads TGTGCCAGCAGCTTAGCGGGAGCGAGCACAGATACGCAGTATTTT.

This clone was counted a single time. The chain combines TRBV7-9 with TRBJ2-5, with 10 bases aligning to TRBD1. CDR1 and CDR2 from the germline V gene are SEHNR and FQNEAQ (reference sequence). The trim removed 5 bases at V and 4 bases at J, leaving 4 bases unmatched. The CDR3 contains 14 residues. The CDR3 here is CASSPRDRGETQYF. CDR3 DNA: TGTGCCAGCAGCCCCCGGGACAGGGGAGAGACCCAGTACTTC.

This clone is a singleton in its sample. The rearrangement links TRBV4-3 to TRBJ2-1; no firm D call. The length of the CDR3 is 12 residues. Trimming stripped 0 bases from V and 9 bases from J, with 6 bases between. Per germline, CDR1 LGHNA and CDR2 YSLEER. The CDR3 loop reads CASSQDRREQFF. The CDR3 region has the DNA TGCGCCAGCAGCCAAGATCGGCGTGAGCAGTTCTTC.

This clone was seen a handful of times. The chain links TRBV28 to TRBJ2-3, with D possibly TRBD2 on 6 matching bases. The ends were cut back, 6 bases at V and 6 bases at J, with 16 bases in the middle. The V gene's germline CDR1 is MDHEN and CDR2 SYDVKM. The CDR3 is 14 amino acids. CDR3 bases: TGTGCCAGCAGGAACGGGGGAGCCCCGGATACGCAGTATTTT. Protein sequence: CASRNGGAPDTQYF. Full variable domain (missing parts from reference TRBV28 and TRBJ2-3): DVKVTQSSRYLVKRTGEKVFLECVQDMDHENMFWYRQDPGLGLRLIYFSYDVKMKEKGDIPEGYSVSREKKERFSLILESASTNQTSMYLCASRNGGAPDTQYFGPGTRLTVL.

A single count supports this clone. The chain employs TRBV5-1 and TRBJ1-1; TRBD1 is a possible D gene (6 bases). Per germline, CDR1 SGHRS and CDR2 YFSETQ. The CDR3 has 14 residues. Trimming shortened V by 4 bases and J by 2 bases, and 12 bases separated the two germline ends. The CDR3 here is CASSAGAGNTEAFF. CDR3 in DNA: TGCGCCAGCAGCGCAGGGGCGGGTAACACTGAAGCTTTCTTT.

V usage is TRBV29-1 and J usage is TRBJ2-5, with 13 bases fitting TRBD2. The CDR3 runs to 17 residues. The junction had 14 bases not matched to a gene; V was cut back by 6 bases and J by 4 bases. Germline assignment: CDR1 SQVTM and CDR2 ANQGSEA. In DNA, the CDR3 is TGCAGCGTAAACCCAGGACTAGCGGGAGAGTTAGGAGAGACCCAGTACTTC. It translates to CSVNPGLAGELGETQYF.

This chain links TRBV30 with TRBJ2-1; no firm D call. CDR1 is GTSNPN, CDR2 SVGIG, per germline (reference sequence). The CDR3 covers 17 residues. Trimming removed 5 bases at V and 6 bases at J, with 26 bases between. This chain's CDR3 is CAWGLGVVARMVNEQFF. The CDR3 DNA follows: TGTGCCTGGGGTTTGGGTGTGGTTGCGCGAATGGTCAATGAGCAGTTCTTC.

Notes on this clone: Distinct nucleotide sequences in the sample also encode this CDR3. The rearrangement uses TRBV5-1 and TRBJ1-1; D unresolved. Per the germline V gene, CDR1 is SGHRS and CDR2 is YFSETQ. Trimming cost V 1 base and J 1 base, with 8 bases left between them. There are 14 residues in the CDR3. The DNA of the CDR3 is TGCGCCAGCAGCTTGCAGCCGGGGAACACTGAAGCTTTCTTT. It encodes CASSLQPGNTEAFF.

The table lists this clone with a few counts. CDR3 amino acids: CASQREGEQYF. For the CDR3, the DNA is TGTGCCAGCCAAAGGGAGGGCGAGCAGTACTTC. V usage is TRBV11-2 and J usage is TRBJ2-7, with 7 positions matching TRBD2. Germline values: CDR1 SGHAT, CDR2 FQNNGV. Trimming at V came to 8 bases and at J to 6 bases, leaving 4 bases not matched to a gene. The CDR3 has 11 residues.

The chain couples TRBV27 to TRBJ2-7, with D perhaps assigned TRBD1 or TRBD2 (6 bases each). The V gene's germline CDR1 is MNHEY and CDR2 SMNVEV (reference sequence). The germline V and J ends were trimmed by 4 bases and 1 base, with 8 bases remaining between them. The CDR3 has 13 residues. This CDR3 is CASSWGASYEQYF. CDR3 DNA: TGTGCCAGCAGTTGGGGGGCATCCTACGAGCAGTACTTC.

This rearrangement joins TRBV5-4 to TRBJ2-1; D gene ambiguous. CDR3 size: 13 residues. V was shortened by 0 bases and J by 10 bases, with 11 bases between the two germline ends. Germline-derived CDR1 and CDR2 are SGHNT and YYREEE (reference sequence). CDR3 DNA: TGTGCCAGCAGCTTGGACTGGGGTGACGAGCAGTTCTTC. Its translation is CASSLDWGDEQFF.

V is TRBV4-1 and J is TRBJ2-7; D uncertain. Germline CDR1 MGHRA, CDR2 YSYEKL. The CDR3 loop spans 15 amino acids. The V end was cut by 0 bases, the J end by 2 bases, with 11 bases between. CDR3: CASSQDYLLTYEQYF. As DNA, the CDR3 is TGCGCCAGCAGCCAAGATTACCTTCTCACCTACGAGCAGTACTTC.

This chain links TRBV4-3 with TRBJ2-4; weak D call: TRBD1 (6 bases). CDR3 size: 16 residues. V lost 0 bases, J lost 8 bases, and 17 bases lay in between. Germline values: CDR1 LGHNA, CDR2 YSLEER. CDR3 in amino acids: CASSQDVRQGLDIQYF. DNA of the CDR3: TGCGCCAGCAGCCAAGATGTCCGCCAGGGGTTGGACATTCAGTACTTC.